Below, 29 T cell receptor beta chains from the same sample are listed, as sequenced in a study of cytomegalovirus exposure and HLA in healthy donors (dated by TCRdb to 2016 to 2017). Libraries were made using the immunoSEQ multiplex PCR assay. For the multiplex PCR, a mixture combining 60 forward primers for TCR Vbeta segments and 13 reverse primers for TCR Jbeta segments was used. Not all clones reach the TCRdb copy of this immuneACCESS table, which keeps in-frame sequences only. Checked studies attribute under half of the gap to unresolved V genes and leave the rest unexplained. The sample yields approximately 280,000 clones; about nine tenths were counted once. In total, the top ten clones hold about 4% of the sample. Sequencing was carried out using PBMCs. These receptors all stem from a man aged 35-49 years in good health and CMV-seropositive.

With respect to this clone: The junction shows a germline mismatch at one end, possibly a read error. The gene calls are TRBV13 and TRBJ1-1, with TRBD1 as a possible D gene (5 bases). The CDR3 is 14 amino acids. Germline CDR1 and CDR2: PRHDT and FYEKMQ (reference sequence). In nucleotides, the CDR3 is TGTGCCGGCAGCTCCGTGACAGAGAACACTGAAGCTTTCTTT. This codes for CAGSSVTENTEAFF.

V and J are TRBV7-9 and TRBJ2-7; maybe TRBD2 (5 bases). CDR1 is SEHNR, CDR2 FQNEAQ, per germline (reference sequence). This CDR3 is 14 amino acids long. Trimming removed 5 bases at V and 6 bases at J, with 17 bases between. CDR3 in DNA: TGTGCCAGCAGCCGATGGACTGGGCCCCTCGAGCAGTACTTC. Translated: CASSRWTGPLEQYF.

The chain combines TRBV4-1 with TRBJ1-2; D is undetermined. Germline CDR1 and CDR2: MGHRA and YSYEKL. This CDR3 region has 15 residues. Trimming shortened V by 0 bases and J by 4 bases, and 12 bases separated the two germline ends. CDR3 sequence: CASSQDLRSLYGYTF. CDR3 nucleotide sequence: TGCGCCAGCAGCCAAGATCTCAGGTCCCTCTATGGCTACACCTTC.

The table lists this clone with a few counts. The CDR3 DNA reads as TGTGCCAGCTCCGGATCCGGGTTCTACGAGCAGTACTTC. Protein product: CASSGSGFYEQYF. The rearrangement uses TRBV11-3 and TRBJ2-7; no firm D call. V shed 8 bases and J shed 3 bases, with 14 bases lying between them. This CDR3 region has 13 residues. The germline V gene encodes CDR1 SGHNT and CDR2 YENEEA.

This chain uses TRBV28 with TRBJ2-1, with 10 bases aligning to TRBD1. The CDR3 runs 15 residues. With 5 bases clipped from V and 4 bases from J, the junction kept 5 bases outside the gene matches. Germline V gene data show CDR1 as MDHEN and CDR2 as SYDVKM. This chain's CDR3 is CASSRGQGEYNEQFF. The CDR3 DNA is TGTGCCAGCAGTCGCGGACAGGGGGAGTACAATGAGCAGTTCTTC. Full variable domain (missing parts from reference TRBV28 and TRBJ2-1): DVKVTQSSRYLVKRTGEKVFLECVQDMDHENMFWYRQDPGLGLRLIYFSYDVKMKEKGDIPEGYSVSREKKERFSLILESASTNQTSMYLCASSRGQGEYNEQFFGPGTRLTVL.

V gene TRBV7-9 combines with J gene TRBJ2-2; tentative D call: TRBD2 (5 bases). Germline assignment: CDR1 SEHNR and CDR2 FQNEAQ (reference sequence). V was trimmed by 5 bases and J by 3 bases, leaving 16 bases between them. The CDR3 runs 16 residues. The CDR3 sequence: CASSNPAARDTGELFF. For the CDR3, the DNA is TGTGCCAGCAGCAATCCCGCGGCGCGGGACACCGGGGAGCTGTTTTTT.

This clone was found once. The rearrangement joins TRBV28 to TRBJ1-5, with D perhaps TRBD1 (6 bases). CDR1 MDHEN and CDR2 SYDVKM come from the germline V gene. The CDR3 sequence is 16 residues long. The ends were cut back, 8 bases at V and 7 bases at J, with 24 bases in the middle. The CDR3 is CASGVTVRGGRQPQHF. DNA of the CDR3: TGTGCCAGCGGAGTAACAGTGAGGGGGGGGAGGCAGCCCCAGCATTTT. Drawing the rest from reference TRBV28 and TRBJ1-5, the complete variable domain is DVKVTQSSRYLVKRTGEKVFLECVQDMDHENMFWYRQDPGLGLRLIYFSYDVKMKEKGDIPEGYSVSREKKERFSLILESASTNQTSMYLCASGVTVRGGRQPQHFGDGTRLSIL.

The CDR3 loop reads CASSGLLFYEQYF. CDR3 nucleotide sequence: TGTGCCAGCTCGGGACTTCTTTTTTACGAGCAGTACTTC. V is TRBV7-2 and J is TRBJ2-7; possibly TRBD2 for D (6 bases). V was shortened by 8 bases and J by 4 bases, with 15 bases between the two germline ends. The CDR3 loop spans 13 amino acids. The germline V gene has CDR1 SGHTA and CDR2 FQGNSA.

This clone was detected once. The V call is TRBV6-6, the J call TRBJ2-7; D may be TRBD1 (6 bases). The CDR3 sequence is 14 residues long. The germline CDR1 and CDR2 sequences are MNHNY and SVGAGI (reference sequence). The V end was cut by 5 bases, the J end by 2 bases, with 13 bases between. CDR3 sequence: CASSRDRFAYEQYF. The CDR3 nucleotides read TGTGCCAGCAGTCGAGACAGGTTTGCCTACGAGCAGTACTTC.

This chain links TRBV18 with TRBJ1-1; 8 nucleotides agree with TRBD1. CDR1 and CDR2 (germline): KGHSH, LQKENI. CDR3 length: 15 amino acids. The junction had 8 bases not matched to a gene; V was cut back by 5 bases and J by 3 bases. The CDR3 loop reads CASSSGQGIYTEAFF. The CDR3 DNA sequence: TGTGCCAGCTCATCAGGACAGGGTATTTACACTGAAGCTTTCTTT. Complete variable domain (other parts from reference TRBV18 and TRBJ1-1): NAGVMQNPRHLVRRRGQEARLRCSPMKGHSHVYWYRQLPEEGLKFMVYLQKENIIDESGMPKERFSAEFPKEGPSILRIQQVVRGDSAAYFCASSSGQGIYTEAFFGQGTRLTVV.

This rearrangement joins TRBV7-9 to TRBJ2-1, with 7 bases fitting TRBD2. J lost 0 bases, V lost 4 bases, and 15 bases had no gene match. Germline V gene data show CDR1 as SEHNR and CDR2 as FQNEAQ (reference sequence). The CDR3 is 19 amino acids. The DNA for the CDR3 is TGTGCCAGCAGCTCAGGTGGGGTAGCGGGCCCCTTCTCCTACAATGAGCAGTTCTTC. This codes for CASSSGGVAGPFSYNEQFF.

The gene calls are TRBV5-1 and TRBJ1-1, with TRBD1 identical over 9 bases. This CDR3 is 15 amino acids long. V shed 2 bases and J 6 bases; nucleotides not matched to a gene: 8. Germline CDR1 and CDR2: SGHRS and YFSETQ. This CDR3 is CASSFHGTGRPEAFF. The CDR3 DNA sequence: TGCGCCAGCAGCTTTCATGGGACAGGGAGACCTGAAGCTTTCTTT.

The CDR3 DNA follows: TGCGCCAGCAGAATTTCTGACAGTAGCAATCAGCCCCAGCATTTT. Amino acid sequence: CASRISDSSNQPQHF. V usage is TRBV10-2 and J usage is TRBJ1-5; possible D gene TRBD1, 5 bases. In germline, CDR1 is WSHSY, CDR2 SAAADI. The CDR3 totals 15 residues. V was clipped by 6 bases and J by 0 bases, with 12 bases between them.

The rearrangement uses TRBV20-1 and TRBJ2-5; tentatively, D is TRBD2 (5 bases). The CDR3 loop spans 11 amino acids. Germline CDR1 reads DFQATT; CDR2 reads SNEGSKA (reference sequence). V shed 4 bases and J shed 4 bases, with 7 bases lying between them. CDR3 in DNA: TGCAGTGCTATCGGGGTAGAGACCCAGTACTTC. Protein: CSAIGVETQYF.

Remarks on this clone: Mismatch with germline at one junction end may stem from a read error. This chain links TRBV7-9 with TRBJ2-7, with TRBD1 as a possible D gene (7 bases). Germline CDR1 is SEHNR and CDR2 is FQNEAQ (reference sequence). The CDR3 has 14 residues. For the CDR3, the DNA is TGTTCCAGCAGCCTACGGCAGGGGGGTTACGAGCAGTACTTC. This gives the protein CSSSLRQGGYEQYF.

Turning to this clone: Within the sample, other DNA sequences also encode this same CDR3. The chain combines TRBV19 with TRBJ1-1; a weak D match, TRBD1 (6 bases). Germline values: CDR1 LNHDA, CDR2 SQIVND (reference sequence). V was shortened by 5 bases and J by 1 base, with 14 bases between the two germline ends. The CDR3 covers 15 residues. DNA of the CDR3: TGTGCCAGTAGTCTGGACAGTTATTGGAACACTGAAGCTTTCTTT. This translates into CASSLDSYWNTEAFF.

The CDR3 reads CASSWDRNTEAFF. The CDR3 DNA follows: TGTGCCAGTAGTTGGGACAGGAACACTGAAGCTTTCTTT. The V gene is TRBV19, the J gene TRBJ1-1, with 7 bases aligning to TRBD1. The CDR3 totals 13 residues. The germline V gene has CDR1 LNHDA and CDR2 SQIVND (reference sequence). The V gene end was trimmed by 5 bases and the J gene end by 1 base; junction bases not matched to a gene: 1.

This clone was observed a single time. The chain employs TRBV15 and TRBJ2-5; no firm D call. Germline assignment: CDR1 LNHNV and CDR2 YYDKDF (reference sequence). The CDR3 loop spans 14 amino acids. Trimming took off 1 base at V and 4 bases at J, with 10 bases between the two ends. CDR3 bases: TGTGCCACCAGCAGAGGCGCCCCCCCAGAGACCCAGTACTTC. Protein: CATSRGAPPETQYF. The entire variable domain, with the rest obtained from reference TRBV15 and TRBJ2-5, is as follows: DAMVIQNPRYQVTQFGKPVTLSCSQTLNHNVMYWYQQKSSQAPKLLFHYYDKDFNNEADTPDNFQSRRPNTSFCFLDIRSPGLGDTAMYLCATSRGAPPETQYFGPGTRLLVL.

This clone was detected only a few times. This rearrangement joins TRBV2 to TRBJ2-7; 7 positions agree with TRBD1. Per the germline V gene, CDR1 is SNHLY and CDR2 is FYNNEI. V lost 5 bases and J lost 4; bases outside the gene matches: 8. The CDR3 loop spans 14 amino acids. The CDR3 here is CASSYGDRQYEQYF. CDR3 sequence (DNA): TGTGCCAGCAGTTACGGGGACAGACAATACGAGCAGTACTTC.

CDR3 DNA sequence: TGTGCCAGCAGTGCCCCAGAGGCCTACGAGCAGTACTTC. It translates to CASSAPEAYEQYF. The rearrangement uses TRBV6-5 and TRBJ2-7, with D uncertain. Trimming left V 5 bases short and J 2 bases short, with 10 bases between. Germline V gene lookup returns CDR1 MNHEY and CDR2 SVGAGI. CDR3 length: 13 amino acids.

The genes are TRBV19 and TRBJ2-5, with 14 bases aligning to TRBD2. Germline CDR1 reads LNHDA; CDR2 reads SQIVND (reference sequence). V shed 5 bases, J shed 4 bases, and the junction held 15 bases outside the gene matches. CDR3 length equals 19 residues. CDR3 coding DNA: TGTGCCAGTAGTTCAGCACTTCCGGGACTAGCGGGAGCGCGAGAGACCCAGTACTTC. This gives the protein CASSSALPGLAGARETQYF.

The chain is built from TRBV7-2 and TRBJ1-5; the match to TRBD1 covers 8 bases. This CDR3 comprises 15 residues. CDR1 SGHTA and CDR2 FQGNSA come from the germline V gene. V shed 5 bases, J shed 0 bases, and the junction held 3 bases outside the gene matches. CDR3 in amino acids: CASSPDRVSNQPQHF. In DNA, the CDR3 is TGTGCCAGCAGCCCGGACAGGGTTAGCAATCAGCCCCAGCATTTT.

This chain uses TRBV18 with TRBJ1-2; possibly TRBD1 for D (6 bases). Trimming shortened V by 3 bases and J by 8 bases, and 10 bases separated the two germline ends. The CDR3 extends over 12 amino acids. From germline, CDR1 is KGHSH and CDR2 LQKENI. CDR3 protein: CASSPEGDGYTF. The CDR3 DNA is TGTGCCAGCTCACCTGAGGGGGACGGCTACACCTTC.

V is TRBV10-3 and J is TRBJ2-7; TRBD2 agrees at 14 bases. The CDR3 runs 18 residues. Trimming at V came to 3 bases and at J to 4 bases, leaving 11 bases not matched to a gene. CDR1 is ENHRY, CDR2 SYGVKD, per germline. The CDR3 protein is CAISERWGLAGAWYEQYF. CDR3 nucleotide sequence: TGTGCCATCAGTGAACGTTGGGGACTAGCGGGAGCATGGTACGAGCAGTACTTC.

This clone came up a few times. The CDR3 DNA reads TGTGCCAGCAGCTTGTTACAGAACACTGAAGCTTTCTTT. Translation gives CASSLLQNTEAFF. The chain joins TRBV7-3 to TRBJ1-1; D ambiguous. Germline loops: CDR1 SGHTA, CDR2 FQGTGA. The germline V and J ends were trimmed by 3 bases and 1 base, with 6 bases remaining between them. The CDR3 extends over 13 amino acids.

The J gene is TRBJ1-5, the V gene TRBV7-2; tentative D call: TRBD1 (6 bases). V was trimmed by 5 bases and J by 6 bases, leaving 14 bases between them. Germline loops: CDR1 SGHTA, CDR2 FQGNSA. The CDR3 is 14 amino acids. CDR3 nucleotides: TGTGCCAGCAGCCTAAACAGGGTTTCTCAGCCCCAGCATTTT. Translation gives CASSLNRVSQPQHF. Filled out from reference TRBV7-2 and TRBJ1-5, the complete variable domain reads GAGVSQSPSNKVTEKGKDVELRCDPISGHTALYWYRQSLGQGLEFLIYFQGNSAPDKSGLPSDRFSAERTGGSVSTLTIQRTQQEDSAVYLCASSLNRVSQPQHFGDGTRLSIL.

V usage is TRBV7-6 and J usage is TRBJ2-7, with TRBD2 identical over 7 bases. The length of the CDR3 is 14 residues. Losses at the gene ends were 3 bases for V and 2 bases for J; bases not matched to a gene: 4. Germline CDR1 and CDR2: SGHVS and FNYEAQ. The CDR3 sequence is CASSLGGPAYEQYF. The DNA for the CDR3 is TGTGCCAGCAGCTTGGGAGGGCCAGCCTACGAGCAGTACTTC.

The chain has TRBV18 and TRBJ2-3, with unresolved D. The length of the CDR3 is 14 residues. Germline CDR1 is KGHSH and CDR2 is LQKENI. V lost 4 bases to trimming and J lost 3 bases, with 11 bases between them. CDR3 loop: CASSLATGTDTQYF. CDR3 DNA: TGTGCCAGCTCACTCGCTACGGGTACAGATACGCAGTATTTT.

The V and J genes are TRBV7-9 and TRBJ1-1; 11 bases match TRBD1. The trim removed 6 bases at V and 10 bases at J, leaving 10 bases unmatched. The germline V gene encodes CDR1 SEHNR and CDR2 FQNEAQ (reference sequence). The CDR3 has 14 residues. CDR3 in DNA: TGTGCCAGCAGGTATGGGACAGGGGGAAACCTAGCTTTCTTT. It yields the protein CASRYGTGGNLAFF.